The rows below give T cell receptor beta chains drawn from one sample of a study of blood T cell repertoires in COVID-19. Produced via immunoSEQ multiplex PCR; TCRdb's table is partial and in-frame only. The repertoire holds a few hundred thousand clones, with approximately 78% as singletons. What was sequenced was peripheral blood. The receptors derive from a woman younger than 35 with acute or convalescent COVID-19. Each CDR3 is given with its conserved first and last residue.

TRBV25-1	TRBJ1-1	CASSDRENTEAFF
TRBV19	TRBJ1-1	CASSMRDKNTEAFF
TRBV5-4	TRBJ2-7	CASSPQEGSYEQYF
TRBV7-6	TRBJ2-2	CASSYTGIGELFF
TRBV6-2/TRBV6-3	TRBJ1-4	CASSLGQGTANEKLFF
TRBV3-1/TRBV3-2	TRBJ1-2	CASSQVIDSGYTF
TRBV7-9	TRBJ1-5	CASSSGDSSGGQPQHF
TRBV4-2	TRBJ2-1	CASSQDFRTSGRSVQFF
TRBV3-1/TRBV3-2	TRBJ1-1	CASSQLRGTVNTEAFF
TRBV2	TRBJ2-7	CASRDTMTYEQYF
TRBV10-2	TRBJ2-7	CASSDGHEQYF
TRBV7-9	TRBJ2-1	CASSLEGSHEQFF
TRBV11-3	TRBJ1-6	CASSLDRTGRNSPLHF
TRBV5-8	TRBJ2-1	CASSLMVASGRNEQFF
TRBV5-6	TRBJ2-5	CASSLPRTGKETQYF
TRBV7-2	TRBJ1-5	CASSRGQGISQPQHF
TRBV6-2/TRBV6-3	TRBJ1-2	CASSSNRASYGYTF
TRBV19	TRBJ2-1	CASRLWDRANNEQFF
TRBV3-1/TRBV3-2	TRBJ2-7	CASSQDQRQLYLEQYF
TRBV27	TRBJ2-3	CASSRAGVNTDTQYF
TRBV5-1	TRBJ2-7	CASSLLGLADNSYEQYF
TRBV20-1	TRBJ2-1	CSVQAGGEQFF
TRBV25-1	TRBJ2-3	CASSEYPLDTDTQYF
TRBV28	TRBJ2-7	CASSLRLAEFYEQYF
TRBV6-5	TRBJ1-3	CATRAGINSGNTIYF
TRBV7-9	TRBJ1-2	CASSFAPSGGAEGYTF
TRBV18	TRBJ2-2	CASSPQGGANTGELFF
TRBV20-1	TRBJ2-1	CSASAIAGAGNEQFF
TRBV11-2	TRBJ1-2	CASRNTGSPYGYTF
TRBV6-2/TRBV6-3	TRBJ2-1	CASSSYLAELSYNEQFF
TRBV5-5	TRBJ2-5	CASSWSDGLAETQYF
TRBV7-3	TRBJ2-3	CASRGGRGDTQYF
TRBV27	TRBJ1-1	CASSLGRNTEAFF
TRBV30	TRBJ1-2	CAWSVQQGHGYTF
TRBV5-1	TRBJ2-7	CATAQQPGQGKQYF
TRBV27	TRBJ1-1	CASSRYRDRHTEAFF
TRBV7-9	TRBJ2-5	CASSLGTSVEETQYF
TRBV9	TRBJ2-5	CASSAMPLAGTETQYF
TRBV2	TRBJ2-7	CASTRREGHWEQYF
TRBV18	TRBJ1-2	CASSPDPEVDGYTF
TRBV4-3	TRBJ1-1	CASSQDSGTEAFF
TRBV28	TRBJ1-5	CASSVTGRHQPQHF
TRBV29-1	TRBJ2-3	CSVSTGGGTDTQYF